The 7 T cell receptor beta chains listed next were all sequenced from one sample in a study of cytotoxic CD8 clonotypes in ibrutinib-treated CLL. Using immunoSEQ multiplex PCR, the repertoire was profiled, and TCRdb retains in-frame clones only, with some absent. The sample has about 50,000 clones; around three fifths are singletons. Material: PBMCs, obtained after 24 months of ibrutinib treatment. These receptors were obtained from a human donor with chronic lymphocytic leukemia.

This clone was seen a few times. V gene TRBV29-1 combines with J gene TRBJ2-3, with 7 bases lining up with TRBD1. V gave up 8 bases and J gave up 2 bases; unmatched junction bases: 10. The CDR3 is 14 amino acids. CDR1 and CDR2 (germline): SQVTM, ANQGSEA. The CDR3 bases are TGCAGCCTCAGAACAGGGGCGATCACAGATACGCAGTATTTT. Amino acids: CSLRTGAITDTQYF.

This clone was recorded a few times. Written as DNA, the CDR3 is TGTGCCAGTATGTCTGACAAATACAATGAGCAGTTCTTC. As protein: CASMSDKYNEQFF. The J gene is TRBJ2-1, the V gene TRBV7-8, with D uncertain. Germline CDR1 SGHVS, CDR2 FQNEAQ. The V and J ends lost 9 bases and 4 bases respectively, with 13 bases between them. The CDR3 loop spans 13 amino acids. Combining the CDR3 with reference TRBV7-8 and TRBJ2-1 gives the whole variable domain GAGVSQSPRYKVAKRGQDVALRCDPISGHVSLFWYQQALGQGPEFLTYFQNEAQLDKSGLPSDRFFAERPEGSVSTLKIQRTQQEDSAVYLCASMSDKYNEQFFGPGTRLTVL.

In its sample, this clone was seen many times. V usage is TRBV4-1 and J usage is TRBJ2-2; 7 nucleotides agree with TRBD1. Germline V CDR1 and CDR2: MGHRA, YSYEKL. V lost 1 base, J lost 3 bases, and 2 bases stayed unmatched. The CDR3 extends over 15 amino acids. As DNA, the CDR3 is TGCGCCAGCAGCCAAGTGACAGGGTACACCGGGGAGCTGTTTTTT. Amino acids: CASSQVTGYTGELFF.

The chain has TRBV29-1 and TRBJ2-7; 11 nucleotides agree with TRBD1. The J segment lost 3 bases and the V segment lost 5 bases, leaving 3 bases of the junction unmatched. Germline loops: CDR1 SQVTM, CDR2 ANQGSEA. The CDR3 length is 13 residues. The CDR3 nucleotides are TGCAGCGTTTCCGGGACAGGGGGCTACGAGCAGTACTTC. This gives the protein CSVSGTGGYEQYF.

This clone has a single count. The chain uses TRBV9 and TRBJ1-1; TRBD1 matches at 10 bases. The germline gives CDR1 SGDLS, CDR2 YYNGEE. V trimming: 4 bases; J trimming: 14 bases; junction bases outside the gene matches: 17. The CDR3 extends over 15 amino acids. CDR3 amino acids: CASSPLPGQGVVNFF. CDR3 nucleotides: TGTGCCAGCAGCCCCCTCCCCGGACAGGGGGTGGTAAACTTCTTT. The entire variable domain, with the rest obtained from reference TRBV9 and TRBJ1-1, is as follows: DSGVTQTPKHLITATGQRVTLRCSPRSGDLSVYWYQQSLDQGLQFLIQYYNGEERAKGNILERFSAQQFPDLHSELNLSSLELGDSALYFCASSPLPGQGVVNFFGQGTRLTVV.

The V and J genes are TRBV6-1 and TRBJ2-5, with TRBD1 matching 11 bases. Per the germline V gene, CDR1 is MNHNS and CDR2 is SASEGT. The trim removed 3 bases at V and 2 bases at J, leaving 2 bases unmatched. The CDR3 length is 15 residues. The CDR3 loop is CASSDGTGGQETQYF. The CDR3 coding sequence is TGTGCCAGCAGTGACGGGACAGGGGGGCAAGAGACCCAGTACTTC.

The chain recombines TRBV5-4 with TRBJ2-1, with a tentative D call TRBD1 (5 bases). This CDR3 contains 12 residues. Trimming left V 3 bases short and J 7 bases short, with 8 bases between. The germline V gene encodes CDR1 SGHNT and CDR2 YYREEE (reference sequence). The CDR3, as DNA: TGTGCCAGCAGCTCAGGGTGGAATGAGCAGTTCTTC. It codes for CASSSGWNEQFF.